This T cell receptor beta chain was observed in a study of blood T cell repertoires in COVID-19. CDR1 is SGHDN and CDR2 is FVKESK in the germline V gene. This CDR3 is built from 17 residues. J lost 7 bases, V lost 4 bases, and 9 bases had no gene match. Sequenced by immunoSEQ multiplex PCR; TCRdb stores in-frame clones only, minus some. The repertoire consists of 200,000 to 300,000 clones, with about 83% occurring once and the leading ten covering about 1.9%. The clonotype comes from a man in his thirties or forties who had recovered from COVID-19. The chain employs TRBV14 and TRBJ2-1, with 14 bases lining up with TRBD2. Sequenced: peripheral blood. Here the CDR3 reads CASSPRPGLAGDNEQFF. In DNA form, the CDR3 reads TGTGCCAGCAGCCCCCGTCCGGGACTAGCGGGGGATAATGAGCAGTTCTTC.